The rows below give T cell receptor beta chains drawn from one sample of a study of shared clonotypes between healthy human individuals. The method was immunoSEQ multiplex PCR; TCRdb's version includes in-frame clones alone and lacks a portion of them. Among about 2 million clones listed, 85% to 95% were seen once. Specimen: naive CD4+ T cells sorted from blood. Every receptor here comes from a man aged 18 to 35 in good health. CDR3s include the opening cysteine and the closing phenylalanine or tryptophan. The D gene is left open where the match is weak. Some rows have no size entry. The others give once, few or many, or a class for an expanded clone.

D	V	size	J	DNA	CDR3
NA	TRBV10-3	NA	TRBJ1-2	TGTGCCATCAGTGAGTCGGTAGGAAACAACTATGGCTACACCTTC	CAISESVGNNYGYTF
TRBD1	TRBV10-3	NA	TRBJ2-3	TGTGCCATCAGCCCTGGGACAGGGTCATTAGATACGCAGTATTTT	CAISPGTGSLDTQYF
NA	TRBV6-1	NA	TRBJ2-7	TGTGCCAGCACTAATATTAACCACCTCTCCTACGAGCAGTACTTC	CASTNINHLSYEQYF
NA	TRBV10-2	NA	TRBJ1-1	TGCGCCAGCAGTGAGACGGCCGGTGGAGCTTTCTTT	CASSETAGGAFF
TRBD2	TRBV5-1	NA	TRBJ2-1	TGCGCCAGCAGCTTAGGGACTAGCGGGGGCCTCTACAATGAGCAGTTCTTC	CASSLGTSGGLYNEQFF
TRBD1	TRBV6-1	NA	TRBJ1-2	TGTGCCAGCAGGGGGGACAGGGGTGGCGGCTACACCTTC	CASRGDRGGGYTF
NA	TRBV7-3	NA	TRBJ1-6	TGTGCCAGCTCGCTTGTCTATAATTCACCCCTCCACTTT	CASSLVYNSPLHF
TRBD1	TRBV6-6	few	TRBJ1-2	TGTGCCAGCAGACAGGGGGGAGCTAACTATGGCTACACCTTC	CASRQGGANYGYTF
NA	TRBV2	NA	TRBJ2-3	TGTGCCACAACACTAGGTGGTACGCAGTATTTT	CATTLGGTQYF
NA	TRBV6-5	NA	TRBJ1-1	TGTGCCAGCGTCCGTAGCACTGAAGCTTTCTTT	CASVRSTEAFF
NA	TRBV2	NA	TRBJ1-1	TGTGCCAGCACCAACCGAGACGCACCCCTCTTT	CASTNRDAPLF
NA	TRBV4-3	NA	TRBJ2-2	TGCGCCAGCAGCCTTTTTTGGGGTCCCGACACCGGGGAGCTGTTTTTT	CASSLFWGPDTGELFF
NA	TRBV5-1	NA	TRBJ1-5	TGCGCCAGCAGCTTGGAAGGTGTAAGCAATCAGCCCCAGCATTTT	CASSLEGVSNQPQHF
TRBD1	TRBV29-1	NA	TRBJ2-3	TGCAGCGTCGTACAGGGGTTCACAGATACGCAGTATTTT	CSVVQGFTDTQYF
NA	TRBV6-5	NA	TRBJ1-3	TGTGCCAGCAGTTATCGGGGCAGTGGCTCTGGAAACACCATATATTTT	CASSYRGSGSGNTIYF
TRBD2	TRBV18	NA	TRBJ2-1	TGTGCCAGCCGAATTAGCGGGGATTCCTACAATGAGCAGTTCTTC	CASRISGDSYNEQFF
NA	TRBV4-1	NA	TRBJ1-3	TGCGCCAGCAGCCAGGGTTCTGGAAACACCATATATTTT	CASSQGSGNTIYF
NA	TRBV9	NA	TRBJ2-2	TGTGCCAGCAGCGGTTGGTCCACTAGGGACACCGGGGAGCTGTTTTTT	CASSGWSTRDTGELFF
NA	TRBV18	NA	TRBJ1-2	TGTGCCAGCTCACCGCGTTTAGGTAAACGGGGAGCTAACTATGGCTACACCTTC	CASSPRLGKRGANYGYTF
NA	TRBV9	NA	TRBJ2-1	TGTGCCAGCAGCGTAGGGGGTACATCCTACAATGAGCAGTTCTTC	CASSVGGTSYNEQFF
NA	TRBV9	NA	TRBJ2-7	TGTGCCAGCAGCGTTGGGCCGGGGGCCCTCTACGAGCAGTACTTC	CASSVGPGALYEQYF
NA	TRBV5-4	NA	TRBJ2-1	TGTGCCAGCAGCTACCAGGGGGGCTCCTACAATGAGCAGTTCTTC	CASSYQGGSYNEQFF
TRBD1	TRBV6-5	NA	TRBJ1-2	TGTGCCAGCAGTTTCAACCGGGACAGTTCTGGCTACACCTTC	CASSFNRDSSGYTF
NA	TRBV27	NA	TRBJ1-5	TGTGCCAGCAGTTTTGGGGGGACTGCGGAAACCCAGCATTTT	CASSFGGTAETQHF
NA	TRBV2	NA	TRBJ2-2	TGTGCCAGCAGTGGCAGACTGGGACCCGGGGAGCTGTTTTTT	CASSGRLGPGELFF
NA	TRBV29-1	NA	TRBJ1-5	TGCAGCGTTGTGCAGGGCTTAGATCAGCCCCAGCATTTT	CSVVQGLDQPQHF
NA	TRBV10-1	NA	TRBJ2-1	TGCGCCAGCAGTGCCGGGACTGTCAATGAGCAGTTCTTC	CASSAGTVNEQFF
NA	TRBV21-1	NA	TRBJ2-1	TGTGCCAGCAGCGAAGTTCGGACAGGGGTCTTGGGTGAGCAGTTCTTC	CASSEVRTGVLGEQFF
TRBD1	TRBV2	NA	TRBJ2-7	TGTGCCAGCAACAGGGACAGGGTCAACGAGCAGTACTTC	CASNRDRVNEQYF
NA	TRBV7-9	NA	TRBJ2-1	TGTGCCAGCAGCGCTAGGGGGAGCTCCTACAATGAGCAGTTCTTC	CASSARGSSYNEQFF
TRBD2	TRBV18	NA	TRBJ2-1	TGTGCCAGCTCACCGCCAAGCGGGAGCGGTTACAATGAGCAGTTCTTC	CASSPPSGSGYNEQFF
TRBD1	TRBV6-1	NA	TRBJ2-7	TGTGCCAGCAGTGCAGGTAGGGACAGGCCTAGCTACGAGCAGTACTTC	CASSAGRDRPSYEQYF
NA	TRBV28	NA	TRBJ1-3	TGTGCCAGCACCTCCGGCACAAGGGACACCATATATTTT	CASTSGTRDTIYF
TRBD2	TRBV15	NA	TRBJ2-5	TGTGCCACCAGCGACACTAGCGGGAGGGCCGGGGAGACCCAGTACTTC	CATSDTSGRAGETQYF
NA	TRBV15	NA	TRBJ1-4	TGTGCCACCAGCACGGGACCCCGCAATGAAAAACTGTTTTTT	CATSTGPRNEKLFF
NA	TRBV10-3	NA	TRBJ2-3	TGTGCCATCAGTGAGTCTAAGAGCGGACTCACAGATACGCAGTATTTT	CAISESKSGLTDTQYF
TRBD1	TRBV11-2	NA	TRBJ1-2	TGTGCCAGCAGCCCGCGGACAGGCGACAACTATGGCTACACCTTC	CASSPRTGDNYGYTF
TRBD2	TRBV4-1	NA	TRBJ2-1	TGCGCCAGCAGCCATGGGATAACTAGCGGGGGGGCCAGAAACAATGAGCAGTTCTTC	CASSHGITSGGARNNEQFF
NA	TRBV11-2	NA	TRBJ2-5	TGTGCCAGCAGCTTGGCAACGGGATCACAAGAGACCCAGTACTTC	CASSLATGSQETQYF
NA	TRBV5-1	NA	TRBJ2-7	TGCGCCAGCAGCCCAGGACAGACCTACGAGCAGTACTTC	CASSPGQTYEQYF
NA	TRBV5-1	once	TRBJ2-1	TGCGCCAGCAGCCTGGTCGGGACCCCCTACAATGAGCAGTTCTTC	CASSLVGTPYNEQFF
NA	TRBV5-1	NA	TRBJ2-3	TGCGCCAGCAGCTTGGAAGGGGGAGTAGCAGATACGCAGTATTTT	CASSLEGGVADTQYF
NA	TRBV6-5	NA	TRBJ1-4	TGTGCCAGCAGTTACAACCCTGCGACTAATGAAAAACTGTTTTTT	CASSYNPATNEKLFF
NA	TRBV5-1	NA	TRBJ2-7	TGCGCCAGCAGCCCAGGACTTTCCTACGAGCAGTACTTC	CASSPGLSYEQYF
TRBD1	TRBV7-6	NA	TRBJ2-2	TGTGCCAGCAGCTTGGCGAACCTTGGGACAGCGAACACCGGGGAGCTGTTTTTT	CASSLANLGTANTGELFF